A selection of T cell receptor beta chains follows, all from one sample in a study of T-cell reconstitution after alpha-beta-depleted transplantation in children. TCRdb passed the PCR reads through MiXCR, listing each CDR3 protein once. The repertoire holds about 830,000 distinct CDR3 sequences, about 16% seen once, with around 4.5% in the top ten. Specimen: PBMCs, mostly from graft donor cells, collected 360 days after TCRalphabeta/CD19-depleted stem cell transplant. The receptors here all came from a male patient younger than 18 who had a stem cell transplant for acute lymphoblastic leukemia, so the T cells may come from the graft donor. The CDR3 runs from the conserved cysteine through the conserved F or W. The order of the fields is J gene, V gene, clone size, D gene, CDR3 protein, CDR3 DNA. A D gene is named only where the DNA matches it firmly. Some rows mark clone size as missing; the rest say once, few, many or name a class of expanded clone.

>TRBJ1-1|TRBV5-1|few|-
CASRNLRGNTEAFF
TGCGCCAGCAGGAATCTAAGGGGGAACACTGAAGCTTTCTTT
>TRBJ1-3|TRBV15|-|-
CATSRESGPGNTIYF
TGTGCCACCAGCAGAGAATCAGGGCCAGGAAACACCATATATTTT
>TRBJ1-4|TRBV20-1|-|-
CSASEGSWGEKLFF
TGCAGTGCTAGTGAAGGGAGCTGGGGTGAAAAACTGTTTTTT
>TRBJ1-5|TRBV5-6|-|-
CASSLGAPNQPQHF
TGTGCCAGCAGCTTGGGCGCTCCGAATCAGCCCCAGCATTTT
>TRBJ2-7|TRBV29-1|-|-
CSVEAGPQMGYEQYF
TGCAGCGTTGAGGCGGGACCCCAAATGGGCTACGAGCAGTACTTC
>TRBJ2-1|TRBV25-1|few|-
CASSDIGDPYNEQFF
TGTGCCAGCAGTGATATAGGGGACCCCTACAATGAGCAGTTCTTC
>TRBJ2-3|TRBV6-2/TRBV6-3|-|TRBD1
CADRGTTSTDTQYF
TGTGCCGACAGGGGGACCACAAGCACAGATACGCAGTATTTT
>TRBJ2-3|TRBV29-1|-|TRBD1
CSAEGQGDTDTQYF
TGCAGCGCTGAGGGACAGGGGGACACAGATACGCAGTATTTT
>TRBJ1-5|TRBV6-2/TRBV6-3|few|-
CASSYSAKSQPQHF
TGTGCCAGCAGTTACTCAGCAAAATCCCAGCCCCAGCATTTT
>TRBJ1-5|TRBV6-5|few|-
CASNLPVGTFSNQPQHF
TGTGCCAGCAACCTACCTGTGGGCACCTTCAGCAATCAGCCCCAGCATTTT
>TRBJ2-1|TRBV7-8|-|TRBD1
CASSLSKWGQGSNEQFF
TGTGCCAGCAGCCTTTCAAAATGGGGACAGGGTAGCAATGAGCAGTTCTTC